What follows is one T cell receptor (beta chain) and its context. Germline values: CDR1 SQVTM, CDR2 ANQGSEA. V lost 5 bases to trimming and J lost 4 bases, with 9 bases between them. This CDR3 spans 11 amino acids. Some clones are missing from TCRdb's copy, which holds only in-frame ones; the method was immunoSEQ multiplex PCR. This repertoire shows 110,000 to 150,000 clones, 70% to 90% found once; its top ten account for 6.2%. The entry originates in a study of cytomegalovirus exposure and HLA in healthy donors. Sequenced sample: PBMCs. The chain uses TRBV29-1 and TRBJ2-7; D perhaps matches TRBD1 (6 bases). The sequence derives from a young woman in good health and CMV-seropositive. The CDR3 here is CSVLQGYEQYF. Written as DNA, the CDR3 is TGCAGCGTTTTACAGGGATACGAGCAGTACTTC.